The 25 T cell receptor beta chains below all came from one sample that was sequenced in a study of T cells in Graves' hyperthyroidism and ophthalmopathy. TCR beta CDR3 sequences were amplified from RNA transcripts. A set of HTBI primers served as the primers for a first-round RT-PCR of the TCR CDR3. TCRdb independently ran MiXCR on the multiplex PCR reads; one entry per CDR3 protein. The sample contains roughly 400,000 distinct CDR3 sequences, around 15% of which appear only once. Sequenced material: blood. The source of these receptors is a man aged 50 or older with Graves' ophthalmopathy.

Points on this clonotype: The junction does not match germline at one end; this may be a read error. V gene TRBV18 combines with J gene TRBJ2-7, with D possibly TRBD1 on 5 matching bases. Germline CDR1 is KGHSH and CDR2 is LQKENI. The CDR3 extends over 13 amino acids. CDR3 amino acids: CVSSPPGTYEQYF. The CDR3 DNA reads as TGTGTCAGCTCACCTCCAGGGACCTACGAGCAGTACTTC.

This clonotype was seen at least ten times. The J gene is TRBJ1-2, the V gene TRBV20-1; D call uncertain. V was shortened by 0 bases and J by 5 bases, with 10 bases between the two germline ends. The length of the CDR3 is 13 residues. Germline V lookup: CDR1 DFQATT, CDR2 SNEGSKA (reference sequence). The CDR3 is CSARDTRDYGYTF. In DNA form, the CDR3 reads TGCAGTGCTAGAGATACCAGAGATTATGGCTACACCTTC.

This clonotype was seen at least ten times. The gene calls are TRBV29-1 and TRBJ1-2, with TRBD1 identical over 9 bases. The CDR3 is 12 amino acids. The ends lost 7 bases at V and 4 bases at J; junction bases unmatched: 4. CDR1 SQVTM and CDR2 ANQGSEA come from the germline V gene. CDR3 coding DNA: TGCAGCGGACAGACAGGGGGCTATGGCTACACCTTC. Translating gives CSGQTGGYGYTF.

This clonotype was found a few times. V gene TRBV27 combines with J gene TRBJ1-5; D is unresolved. The CDR3 totals 15 residues. Between the trimmed V and J ends, which lost 6 bases and 7 bases, there was a span of 19 bases. CDR1 is MNHEY and CDR2 is SMNVEV in the germline V gene (reference sequence). The CDR3, as DNA: TGTGCCAGCAGCTTAGCGTCAGACCCCCGGCAGCCCCAGCATTTT. It translates to CASSLASDPRQPQHF.

A few counts support this clonotype. This chain links TRBV2 with TRBJ2-2, with D perhaps TRBD1 (5 bases). Germline V lookup: CDR1 SNHLY, CDR2 FYNNEI. The CDR3 totals 16 residues. The V end lost 2 bases, the J end lost 4 bases, and 14 bases lay between the germline ends. The CDR3 DNA reads as TGTGCCAGCAGTGAAAAGTCAGGGTATGGCACCGGGGAGCTGTTTTTT. This codes for CASSEKSGYGTGELFF.

The sample holds many counts of this clonotype. The CDR3 region has the DNA TGTGCCATCAACAGGGGCCTATCCTACGAGCAGTACTTC. This gives the protein CAINRGLSYEQYF. V usage is TRBV10-3 and J usage is TRBJ2-7; 7 nucleotides match TRBD1. Looked up from germline, CDR1 is ENHRY and CDR2 is SYGVKD. This CDR3 is built from 13 residues. The V and J ends lost 7 bases and 1 base, in that order; junction bases with no gene match: 4.

This clonotype was recorded at least ten times. The rearrangement uses TRBV5-1 and TRBJ1-1; D possibly corresponds to TRBD1 (5 bases). The CDR3 is 15 residues long. Germline CDR1 reads SGHRS; CDR2 reads YFSETQ. V was clipped by 0 bases and J by 1 base, with 10 bases between them. The chain's CDR3 is CASSLGGDRNTEAFF. In DNA form, the CDR3 reads TGCGCCAGCAGCTTGGGGGGTGACAGGAACACTGAAGCTTTCTTT.

This clonotype has ten or more counts. The rearrangement joins TRBV11-2 to TRBJ2-1; no firm D call. The V gene's germline CDR1 is SGHAT and CDR2 FQNNGV. Trimming took 3 bases from V and 8 from J, leaving 11 bases between them. This CDR3 is built from 13 residues. This CDR3 reads CASSFLWADEQFF. CDR3 in DNA: TGTGCCAGCAGCTTCCTCTGGGCCGATGAGCAGTTCTTC. Full variable domain (missing parts from reference TRBV11-2 and TRBJ2-1): EAGVAQSPRYKIIEKRQSVAFWCNPISGHATLYWYQQILGQGPKLLIQFQNNGVVDDSQLPKDRFSAERLKGVDSTLKIQPAKLEDSAVYLCASSFLWADEQFFGPGTRLTVL.

This clonotype was counted only a few times. The J gene is TRBJ2-3, the V gene TRBV5-1; D gene unclear. Germline V gives CDR1 SGHRS, CDR2 YFSETQ. This CDR3 contains 14 residues. Trimming took 0 bases from V and 4 from J, leaving 9 bases between them. The CDR3 loop is CASSLGLDADTQYF. The CDR3 bases are TGCGCCAGCAGCTTGGGGCTAGACGCAGATACGCAGTATTTT.

This clonotype was detected only a few times. The chain couples TRBV12-3 or TRBV12-4 to TRBJ2-2, with 11 bases lining up with TRBD2. V lost 8 bases and J lost 6; bases outside the gene matches: 11. This CDR3 region has 16 residues. The CDR3 DNA follows: TGTGCCAGCCGCCCTTTTGCACTAGCGGGAGCCGGGGAGCTGTTTTTT. Protein product: CASRPFALAGAGELFF.

This chain links TRBV9 with TRBJ2-2; D might be TRBD1 or TRBD2, each matching 5 bases. This CDR3 has 14 amino acids. Germline-derived CDR1 and CDR2 are SGDLS and YYNGEE. The V end lost 7 bases, the J end lost 2 bases, and 12 bases lay between the germline ends. DNA for the CDR3: TGTGCCAGCGGACTTGGGGCAAACACCGGGGAGCTGTTTTTT. Translated: CASGLGANTGELFF.

In this sample, this clonotype turned up a few times. This chain links TRBV19 with TRBJ2-4, with D possibly matching TRBD2 (6 bases). CDR3 length equals 15 residues. V was clipped by 2 bases and J by 0 bases, with 8 bases between them. The germline V gene encodes CDR1 LNHDA and CDR2 SQIVND (reference sequence). The CDR3 region has the DNA TGTGCCAGTAGTATAAGGGGACTAGCCAAAAACATTCAGTACTTC. It is translated as CASSIRGLAKNIQYF.

This clonotype was counted at least ten times. The V call is TRBV20-1, the J call TRBJ2-7; 10 bases line up with TRBD2. The CDR3 has 14 amino acids. The germline gives CDR1 DFQATT, CDR2 SNEGSKA (reference sequence). The V gene end was trimmed by 0 bases and the J gene end by 9 bases; junction bases not matched to a gene: 8. The CDR3 loop is CSARDEREGLGQYF. The CDR3 DNA sequence: TGCAGTGCTAGAGACGAGCGGGAGGGCCTCGGGCAGTACTTC.

This clonotype was counted many times. The chain couples TRBV12-3 or TRBV12-4 to TRBJ1-1; D is unresolved. The length of the CDR3 is 13 residues. The V end lost 3 bases, the J end lost 1 base, and 6 bases lay between the germline ends. CDR3 sequence reads: CASSLAKNTEAFF. CDR3 sequence (DNA): TGTGCCAGCAGTTTGGCCAAGAACACTGAAGCTTTCTTT.

The table lists this clonotype with many counts. At one of its ends the junction is not consistent with the germline gene, which may arise from a read error. The genes are TRBV7-7 and TRBJ2-1; D may be TRBD2 (5 bases). Germline loops: CDR1 SSHAT, CDR2 FNYEAQ (reference sequence). This CDR3 region has 17 residues. This CDR3 reads CASSLKPLASAYNEQFF. In DNA form, the CDR3 reads TGTGCTAGCAGCCTCAAACCCCTAGCTAGTGCCTACAATGAGCAGTTCTTC. Variable domain in full (rest from reference TRBV7-7 and TRBJ2-1): GAGVSQSPRYKVTKRGQDVTLRCDPISSHATLYWYQQALGQGPEFLTYFNYEAQPDKSGLPSDRFSAERPEGSISTLTIQRTEQRDSAMYRCASSLKPLASAYNEQFFGPGTRLTVL.

The chain recombines TRBV5-5 with TRBJ2-5; D not certain. V gave up 2 bases and J gave up 3 bases, with 17 bases separating them. CDR1 SGHKS and CDR2 YYEKEE come from the germline V gene (reference sequence). This CDR3 contains 16 residues. CDR3 nucleotide sequence: TGTGCCAGCAGCTTTATCGAGAGCTCCTGGGAAGAGACCCAGTACTTC. It specifies CASSFIESSWEETQYF.

Many counts were recorded for this clonotype. The rearrangement uses TRBV28 and TRBJ1-6; tentatively, D is TRBD1 (5 bases). Germline CDR1 and CDR2: MDHEN and SYDVKM. V lost 2 bases and J 9 bases, leaving 14 bases between the germline ends. The CDR3 is made up of 15 amino acids. The chain's CDR3 is CASSLGEGYRSPLHF. As DNA, the CDR3 is TGTGCCAGCAGTTTAGGAGAGGGGTATCGTTCACCCCTCCACTTT.

This clonotype was observed many times. J is TRBJ2-2 and V is TRBV6-1; D remains ambiguous. Trimming left V 4 bases short and J 6 bases short, with 9 bases between. The CDR3 consists of 13 residues. CDR1 MNHNS and CDR2 SASEGT come from the germline V gene. CDR3 loop: CASSVTRPGELFF. DNA of the CDR3: TGTGCCAGCAGTGTAACCCGGCCCGGGGAGCTGTTTTTT.

This clonotype appeared many times. V usage is TRBV30 and J usage is TRBJ1-6, with TRBD1 matching over 7 bases. Germline V CDR1 and CDR2: GTSNPN, SVGIG (reference sequence). The CDR3 length is 13 residues. J gave up 7 bases and V 1 base, and 1 base lay outside the gene matches. The CDR3 loop is CAWSGQGNSPLHF. The CDR3 nucleotides read TGTGCCTGGAGTGGACAGGGAAATTCACCCCTCCACTTT.

This clonotype came up many times. This chain joins TRBV18 and TRBJ1-5; a possible D gene is TRBD1 (5 bases). V gave up 3 bases and J gave up 4 bases, with 13 bases separating them. Germline CDR1 and CDR2: KGHSH and LQKENI. The CDR3 loop spans 15 amino acids. The CDR3 coding sequence is TGTGCCAGCTCACCGGGGGTAGTGGTGAATCAGCCCCAGCATTTT. It codes for CASSPGVVVNQPQHF.

The table lists this clonotype with many counts. V usage is TRBV10-3 and J usage is TRBJ2-7, with 7 bases fitting TRBD2. This CDR3 is built from 14 residues. V lost 4 bases and J lost 5; bases outside the gene matches: 8. Germline values: CDR1 ENHRY, CDR2 SYGVKD. The CDR3 region is CAISVGREIDEQYF. CDR3 DNA sequence: TGTGCCATCAGTGTTGGGCGGGAGATTGACGAGCAGTACTTC.

This clonotype was seen at least ten times. The chain employs TRBV11-3 and TRBJ2-2; the D is unclear. The CDR3 is made up of 15 amino acids. The ends were cut back, 5 bases at V and 0 bases at J, with 10 bases in the middle. CDR1 is SGHNT and CDR2 is YENEEA in the germline V gene. CDR3 nucleotides: TGTGCCAGCAGCGCCCGGCCCGCGAACACCGGGGAGCTGTTTTTT. This codes for CASSARPANTGELFF.

This clonotype appeared many times. V usage is TRBV2 and J usage is TRBJ1-1, with D possibly TRBD1 on 5 matching bases. CDR1 is SNHLY and CDR2 is FYNNEI in the germline V gene. Trimming removed 7 bases from V and 5 bases from J, with 14 bases in between. CDR3 length: 13 residues. CDR3 nucleotide sequence: TGTGCCAGCAACTCGGGACGGGATACTGAAGCTTTCTTT. It specifies CASNSGRDTEAFF.

Only a few counts were recorded for this clonotype. The chain carries TRBV7-9 and TRBJ1-4, with 11 positions matching TRBD1. The CDR3 has 15 amino acids. V dropped 1 base and J dropped 8; count of bases not matched to a gene: 3. The germline CDR1 and CDR2 sequences are SEHNR and FQNEAQ (reference sequence). The CDR3 is CASSLGGQGGEKLFF. CDR3 in DNA: TGTGCCAGCAGCTTAGGGGGACAGGGGGGCGAAAAACTGTTTTTT.

This clonotype was seen a handful of times. This chain connects TRBV7-9 to TRBJ2-5; TRBD1 matches 7 bases. CDR1 and CDR2 from the germline V gene are SEHNR and FQNEAQ (reference sequence). CDR3 length equals 16 residues. V shed 5 bases, J shed 2 bases, and the junction held 11 bases outside the gene matches. CDR3 in amino acids: CASSDPGQSIQETQYF. CDR3 in DNA: TGTGCCAGCAGCGACCCGGGACAGTCAATTCAAGAGACCCAGTACTTC.